The 10 T cell receptor beta chains given below trace back to one sample, sequenced in a study of cytomegalovirus exposure and HLA in healthy donors. Sequencing used immunoSEQ multiplex PCR; TCRdb keeps in-frame clones, though not all of them. The sample consists of about 66,000 clones, roughly 96% of them appearing once. Sequencing input: PBMCs. Receptors originate from a man between 18 and 29 years old in good health and CMV-seronegative.

With respect to this clone: The sample has other DNA sequences that encode this CDR3 too. This chain joins TRBV27 and TRBJ2-7; 11 nucleotides agree with TRBD2. The germline V gene has CDR1 MNHEY and CDR2 SMNVEV (reference sequence). J was trimmed by 3 bases and V by 2 bases; bases with no gene match: 3. CDR3 size: 15 residues. CDR3 coding DNA: TGTGCCAGCAGTTTAGGACTAGCGGGCGTCTACGAGCAGTACTTC. Amino acid sequence: CASSLGLAGVYEQYF.

A remark on this clone: This same CDR3 is encoded by further DNA sequences in the sample. The rearrangement joins TRBV28 to TRBJ2-7; D unclear. The CDR3 runs to 11 residues. From germline, CDR1 is MDHEN and CDR2 SYDVKM. Trimming removed 4 bases at V and 1 base at J, with 2 bases between. CDR3: CASSSSYEQYF. In nucleotides, the CDR3 is TGTGCCAGCAGTTCTTCCTACGAGCAGTACTTC.

This sequence joins TRBV7-8 and TRBJ2-1; D ambiguous. The ends were cut back, 5 bases at V and 5 bases at J, with 10 bases in the middle. This CDR3 is 13 amino acids long. Looked up from germline, CDR1 is SGHVS and CDR2 is FQNEAQ. This CDR3 is CASSPLANNEQFF. The CDR3 DNA sequence: TGTGCCAGCAGCCCACTTGCCAACAATGAGCAGTTCTTC.

The chain joins TRBV27 to TRBJ2-1; TRBD2 matches 10 bases. This CDR3 is 17 amino acids long. Germline-derived CDR1 and CDR2 are MNHEY and SMNVEV (reference sequence). After removal of 3 bases from V and 1 base from J, the junction contained 6 bases not matched to a gene. CDR3 in DNA: TGTGCCAGCAGTTTTGGTGGGACTAGCGAGTCCTACAATGAGCAGTTCTTC. Its protein is CASSFGGTSESYNEQFF.

The chain recombines TRBV11-2 with TRBJ1-1, with D unclear. The CDR3 is made up of 15 amino acids. Trimming stripped 3 bases from V and 10 bases from J, with 21 bases between. Germline CDR1 is SGHAT and CDR2 is FQNNGV. CDR3 nucleotides: TGTGCCAGCAGCTTGACCGACCGAGTTGGGGAGTTAGCTTTCTTT. Its protein product is CASSLTDRVGELAFF.

V usage is TRBV2 and J usage is TRBJ2-4, with 7 bases matching TRBD2. The CDR3 consists of 16 residues. The V and J ends lost 4 bases and 1 base, in that order; junction bases with no gene match: 7. From germline, CDR1 is SNHLY and CDR2 FYNNEI. The CDR3 region is CASSVWRENAKNIQYF. The CDR3 DNA reads TGTGCCAGCAGTGTTTGGCGGGAGAACGCCAAAAACATTCAGTACTTC.

The J gene is TRBJ2-2, the V gene TRBV5-6, with 8 bases lining up with TRBD2. The germline V gene has CDR1 SGHDT and CDR2 YYEEEE. The CDR3 is 14 amino acids. J lost 4 bases, V lost 3 bases, and 2 bases had no gene match. The CDR3 loop reads CASSSSGSTGELFF. The DNA for the CDR3 is TGTGCCAGCAGCTCAAGCGGGAGCACCGGGGAGCTGTTTTTT.

The V and J genes are TRBV27 and TRBJ2-7; a weak D match, TRBD1 (6 bases). V was shortened by 5 bases and J by 1 base, with 18 bases between the two germline ends. Germline V lookup: CDR1 MNHEY, CDR2 SMNVEV (reference sequence). This CDR3 region has 16 residues. The CDR3 DNA follows: TGTGCCAGCAGTATCAGTTTGGGACACCGGTCCTACGAGCAGTACTTC. It is translated as CASSISLGHRSYEQYF.

This chain uses TRBV5-1 with TRBJ1-4, with D possibly being TRBD1 (6 bases). Trimming removed 4 bases at V and 8 bases at J, with 15 bases between. Germline lookup yields CDR1 SGHRS and CDR2 YFSETQ. The CDR3 runs to 14 residues. This chain's CDR3 is CASSLTGRREKLFF. In DNA, the CDR3 is TGCGCCAGCAGCCTTACAGGGAGACGGGAAAAACTGTTTTTT.

This clone is a singleton in its sample. The rearrangement uses TRBV4-1 and TRBJ2-3; 12 bases match TRBD2. V lost 2 bases, J lost 6 bases, and 6 bases stayed unmatched. Germline CDR1 and CDR2: MGHRA and YSYEKL. The CDR3 is 16 residues long. This CDR3 reads CASSQPTSGSRDTQYF. For the CDR3, the DNA is TGCGCCAGCAGCCAACCGACTAGCGGGAGTCGTGATACGCAGTATTTT.